This T cell receptor beta chain was profiled in a study of technical replicates of blood from a handful of donors. Profiled with immunoSEQ multiplex PCR; TCRdb holds only in-frame clones, not every one. The data show tens of thousands of clones, about 91% seen once. CDR3 size: 14 residues. Per germline, CDR1 MNHNS and CDR2 SASEGT. Losses at the gene ends were 7 bases for V and 7 bases for J; bases not matched to a gene: 11. The source material was T cells isolated from PBMCs. The chain combines TRBV6-1 with TRBJ1-2, with 8 bases lining up with TRBD1. This clonotype originated in a human donor in good health. Written as DNA, the CDR3 is TGTGCCAGCAAAGGTCTCGGGACAGGTCGTGGCTACACCTTC. The encoded protein is CASKGLGTGRGYTF.